The 7 T cell receptor beta chains below come from one sample, sequenced in a study of T cells in narcolepsy. Assay used: immunoSEQ multiplex PCR; TCRdb lists only in-frame clones, some missing. This table has roughly 24,000 clones, 81% appearing once. The specimen was memory (CD45RA-) CD4+ T cells from blood. These receptors were collected from a human donor in good health.

The chain joins TRBV9 to TRBJ2-5, with 7 bases aligning to TRBD2. The V gene's germline CDR1 is SGDLS and CDR2 YYNGEE. V dropped 4 bases and J dropped 2; count of bases not matched to a gene: 8. This CDR3 has 15 residues. As DNA, the CDR3 is TGTGCCAGCAGCCCCGGGACTAATAGACAAGAGACCCAGTACTTC. As protein: CASSPGTNRQETQYF.

There are a few counts of this clone. V and J are TRBV15 and TRBJ2-1, with 7 bases matching TRBD1. J was trimmed by 8 bases and V by 0 bases; bases with no gene match: 10. From germline, CDR1 is LNHNV and CDR2 YYDKDF (reference sequence). CDR3 size: 16 residues. Here the CDR3 DNA reads TGTGCCACCAGCAGAGAGCCGCCCACAGGGGTCGATGAGCAGTTCTTC. Protein product: CATSREPPTGVDEQFF.

The chain is built from TRBV5-8 and TRBJ2-3; possibly TRBD1 for D (6 bases). CDR3 length: 17 amino acids. The V end was cut by 0 bases, the J end by 3 bases, with 17 bases between. The germline CDR1 and CDR2 sequences are SGHTS and YDEGEE. CDR3 in amino acids: CASSLAHGGLGTDTQYF. DNA for the CDR3: TGTGCCAGCAGCTTGGCTCATGGGGGCTTAGGGACAGATACGCAGTATTTT.

This clone was seen only once. The gene calls are TRBV6-6 and TRBJ1-5, with D uncertain. The V end lost 5 bases, the J end lost 5 bases, and 10 bases lay between the germline ends. The CDR3 contains 13 residues. In germline, CDR1 is MNHNY, CDR2 SVGAGI (reference sequence). The CDR3 region has the DNA TGTGCCAGCAGTGGTCTCGCGGATCAGCCCCAGCATTTT. It codes for CASSGLADQPQHF.

The chain combines TRBV27 with TRBJ2-2; D not resolved. The CDR3 runs to 16 residues. Germline lookup yields CDR1 MNHEY and CDR2 SMNVEV (reference sequence). V gave up 3 bases and J gave up 0 bases, with 11 bases separating them. The CDR3 DNA sequence: TGTGCCAGCAGTTTCGTTCACTTCTCGAACACCGGGGAGCTGTTTTTT. Translated, it gives CASSFVHFSNTGELFF.

This clone showed up just once. The genes are TRBV28 and TRBJ1-5; D might be TRBD1 (5 bases). This CDR3 has 15 amino acids. V dropped 7 bases and J dropped 0 bases, with 13 bases sitting between them. The germline V gene has CDR1 MDHEN and CDR2 SYDVKM. The CDR3 DNA follows: TGTGCCAGCAACTCTGGGGGGGATAGCAATCAGCCCCAGCATTTT. This sequence encodes CASNSGGDSNQPQHF.

The chain combines TRBV27 with TRBJ2-7, with 9 bases identical to TRBD1. Germline trimming cut 8 bases from V and 2 bases from J; bases unmatched to any gene: 7. Germline-derived CDR1 and CDR2 are MNHEY and SMNVEV (reference sequence). The CDR3 is made up of 14 amino acids. CDR3 region: CASGRGTGPYEQYF. CDR3 nucleotides: TGTGCCAGCGGTCGAGGGACAGGGCCCTACGAGCAGTACTTC.